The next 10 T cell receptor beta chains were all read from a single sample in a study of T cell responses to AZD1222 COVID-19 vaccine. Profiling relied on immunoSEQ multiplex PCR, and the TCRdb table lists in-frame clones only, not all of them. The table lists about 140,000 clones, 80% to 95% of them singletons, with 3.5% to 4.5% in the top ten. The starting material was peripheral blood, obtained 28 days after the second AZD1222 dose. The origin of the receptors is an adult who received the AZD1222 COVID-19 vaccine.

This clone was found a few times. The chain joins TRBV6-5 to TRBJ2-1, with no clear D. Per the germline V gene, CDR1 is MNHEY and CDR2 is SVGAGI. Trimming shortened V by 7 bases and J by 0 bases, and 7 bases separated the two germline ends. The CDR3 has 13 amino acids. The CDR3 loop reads CASTGDSYNEQFF. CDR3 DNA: TGTGCCAGCACCGGCGACTCCTACAATGAGCAGTTCTTC.

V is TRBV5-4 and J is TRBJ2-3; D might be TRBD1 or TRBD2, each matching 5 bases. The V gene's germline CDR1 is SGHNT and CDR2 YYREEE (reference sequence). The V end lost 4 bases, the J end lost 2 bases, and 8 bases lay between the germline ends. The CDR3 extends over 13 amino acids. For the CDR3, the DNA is TGTGCCAGCAGCCGGGACCCCACAGATACGCAGTATTTT. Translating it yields CASSRDPTDTQYF.

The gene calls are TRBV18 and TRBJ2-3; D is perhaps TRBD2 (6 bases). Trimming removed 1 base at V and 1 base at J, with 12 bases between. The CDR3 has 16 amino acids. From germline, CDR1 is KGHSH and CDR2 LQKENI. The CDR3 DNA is TGTGCCAGCTCACCACGTCAGGGAGGCGGCACAGATACGCAGTATTTT. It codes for CASSPRQGGGTDTQYF.

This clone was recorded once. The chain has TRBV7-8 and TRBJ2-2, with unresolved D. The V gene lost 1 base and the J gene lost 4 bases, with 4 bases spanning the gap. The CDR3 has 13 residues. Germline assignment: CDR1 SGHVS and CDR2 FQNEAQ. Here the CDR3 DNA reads TGTGCCAGCAGCTTAGGGGGCACCGGGGAGCTGTTTTTT. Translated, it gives CASSLGGTGELFF. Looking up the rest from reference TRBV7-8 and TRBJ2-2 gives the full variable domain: GAGVSQSPRYKVAKRGQDVALRCDPISGHVSLFWYQQALGQGPEFLTYFQNEAQLDKSGLPSDRFFAERPEGSVSTLKIQRTQQEDSAVYLCASSLGGTGELFFGEGSRLTVL.

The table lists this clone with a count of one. The CDR3 region has the DNA TGCGCCAGCAGCCCAGCATTAAGTTGGGATGAGCAGTTCTTC. As protein: CASSPALSWDEQFF. The rearrangement joins TRBV5-1 to TRBJ2-1; no clear D gene. The CDR3 loop spans 14 amino acids. Deletions cut 4 bases from V and 8 bases from J, with 16 bases between. Germline V gene data show CDR1 as SGHRS and CDR2 as YFSETQ.

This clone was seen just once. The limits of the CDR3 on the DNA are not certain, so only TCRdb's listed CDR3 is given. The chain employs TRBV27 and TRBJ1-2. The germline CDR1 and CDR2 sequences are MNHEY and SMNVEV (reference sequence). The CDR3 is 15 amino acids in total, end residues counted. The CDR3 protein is CASSSSREGPRGYTF.

CDR3 DNA sequence: TGTGCCAGCAGCTCCACTGCCGTTAGGGGCCAGTTCTTC. This sequence encodes CASSSTAVRGQFF. This chain links TRBV7-9 with TRBJ2-1; D might be TRBD1 (5 bases). Per germline, CDR1 SEHNR and CDR2 FQNEAQ (reference sequence). The CDR3 totals 13 residues. V gave up 4 bases and J gave up 13 bases, with 17 bases separating them.

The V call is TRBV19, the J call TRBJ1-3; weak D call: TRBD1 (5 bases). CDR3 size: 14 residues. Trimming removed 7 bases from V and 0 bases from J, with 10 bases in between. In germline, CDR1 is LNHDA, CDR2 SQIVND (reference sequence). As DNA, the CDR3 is TGTGCCAGTATCGGAGGGGACTCTGGAAACACCATATATTTT. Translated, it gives CASIGGDSGNTIYF.

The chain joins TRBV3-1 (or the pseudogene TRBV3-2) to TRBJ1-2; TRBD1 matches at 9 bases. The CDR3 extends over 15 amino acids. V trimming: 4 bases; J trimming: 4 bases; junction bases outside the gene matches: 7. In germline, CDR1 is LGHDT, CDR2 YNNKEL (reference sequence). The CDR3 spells CASSPGQGSPYGYTF. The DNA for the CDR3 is TGTGCCAGCAGCCCTGGACAGGGGAGCCCCTATGGCTACACCTTC.

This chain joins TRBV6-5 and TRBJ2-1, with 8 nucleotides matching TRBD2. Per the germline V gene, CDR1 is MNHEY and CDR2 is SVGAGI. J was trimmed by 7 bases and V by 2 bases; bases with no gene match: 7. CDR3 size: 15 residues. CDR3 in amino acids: CASSYIAGSDNEQFF. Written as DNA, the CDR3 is TGTGCCAGCAGTTACATAGCGGGATCGGATAATGAGCAGTTCTTC.